This entry lists 30 T cell receptor beta chains sequenced from one sample in a study of glioma-infiltrating T cells after dendritic cell vaccination. The table came from immunoSEQ multiplex PCR; TCRdb's copy has only in-frame clones and leaves some out. The sample has roughly 96,000 clones, about four fifths seen once. The starting material was blood, obtained before dendritic cell vaccination. All receptors come from a human donor with glioblastoma.

The CDR3 spells CASSSGAGHNEQFF. CDR3 nucleotide sequence: TGTGCCAGCAGTTCCGGTGCGGGGCACAATGAGCAGTTCTTC. The rearrangement joins TRBV6-1 to TRBJ2-1; D perhaps matches TRBD2 (6 bases). V was trimmed by 5 bases and J by 5 bases, leaving 13 bases between them. This CDR3 has 14 amino acids. Germline loops: CDR1 MNHNS, CDR2 SASEGT.

The chain is built from TRBV30 and TRBJ1-3, with TRBD1 identical over 7 bases. Germline V lookup: CDR1 GTSNPN, CDR2 SVGIG (reference sequence). The trim removed 7 bases at V and 4 bases at J, leaving 7 bases unmatched. CDR3 size: 13 residues. The CDR3 region has the DNA TGTGCCTCGGCCAGGGGGAACGGAAACACCATATATTTT. It codes for CASARGNGNTIYF. Full variable domain (remainder filled in from reference TRBV30 and TRBJ1-3): SQTIHQWPATLVQPVGSPLSLECTVEGTSNPNLYWYRQAAGRGLQLLFYSVGIGQISSEVPQNLSASRPQDRQFILSSKKLLLSDSGFYLCASARGNGNTIYFGEGSWLTVV.

The J gene is TRBJ1-4, the V gene TRBV20-1; TRBD1 is a possible D gene (6 bases). CDR3 length equals 11 residues. Germline V CDR1 and CDR2: DFQATT, SNEGSKA (reference sequence). Trimming removed 6 bases from V and 14 bases from J, with 16 bases in between. The CDR3 reads CSALQGLGLFF. The CDR3 nucleotides read TGCAGTGCCCTACAGGGTTTAGGGCTGTTTTTT.

The genes are TRBV7-8 and TRBJ2-1; weak D call: TRBD2 (6 bases). The germline CDR1 and CDR2 sequences are SGHVS and FQNEAQ. Trimming shortened V by 4 bases and J by 7 bases, and 20 bases separated the two germline ends. This CDR3 region has 16 residues. In DNA, the CDR3 is TGTGCCAGCAGCTCGGAGGGGCTCCTTGGGGGAAATGAGCAGTTCTTC. Translated, it gives CASSSEGLLGGNEQFF.

V gene TRBV6-1 combines with J gene TRBJ1-4; the match to TRBD1 covers 7 bases. CDR1 MNHNS and CDR2 SASEGT come from the germline V gene. The length of the CDR3 is 14 residues. The V segment lost 2 bases and the J segment 8 bases; nucleotides outside the gene matches: 5. CDR3 residues: CASSERLQGEKLFF. CDR3 nucleotide sequence: TGTGCCAGCAGTGAAAGGTTACAGGGGGAAAAACTGTTTTTT.

This sequence joins TRBV10-1 and TRBJ2-3, with TRBD2 as a possible D gene (6 bases). The germline V gene has CDR1 WNHNN and CDR2 SYGVQD (reference sequence). V lost 10 bases and J lost 1, with 18 bases in between. The CDR3 is made up of 15 amino acids. The CDR3 spells CATAIGTLRTDTQYF. CDR3 nucleotides: TGCGCCACGGCGATCGGGACTTTACGCACAGATACGCAGTATTTT.

This chain joins TRBV19 and TRBJ2-3; 8 nucleotides align to TRBD2. Trimming at V came to 8 bases and at J to 1 base, leaving 8 bases not matched to a gene. The CDR3 is 15 amino acids. Germline V gene sequence: CDR1 LNHDA, CDR2 SQIVND (reference sequence). CDR3 sequence reads: CASCPGGPCTDTQYF. The CDR3 DNA is TGTGCCAGTTGTCCGGGGGGGCCGTGCACAGATACGCAGTATTTT.

V usage is TRBV7-2 and J usage is TRBJ2-5, with TRBD1 as a possible D gene (5 bases). CDR3 length equals 15 residues. V was cut by 0 bases and J by 2 bases, with 10 bases left in between. Germline values: CDR1 SGHTA, CDR2 FQGNSA. The CDR3 nucleotides are TGTGCCAGCAGCTTAGCTTTTGGGGCGCAAGAGACCCAGTACTTC. Amino acids: CASSLAFGAQETQYF.

This clone was observed a handful of times. The V and J genes are TRBV18 and TRBJ2-7, with D tentatively TRBD2 (7 bases). CDR1 KGHSH and CDR2 LQKENI come from the germline V gene. Trimming pared 3 bases from V and 6 bases from J, leaving 15 bases between. The CDR3 length is 14 residues. CDR3 DNA: TGTGCCAGCTCACCTCCGGGGGGCCGAGGCGAGCAGTACTTC. This encodes CASSPPGGRGEQYF.

This clone was detected only a few times. The chain employs TRBV10-3 and TRBJ2-1; no reliable D call. CDR3 size: 13 residues. The germline V gene has CDR1 ENHRY and CDR2 SYGVKD. The V end lost 6 bases, the J end lost 4 bases, and 10 bases lay between the germline ends. CDR3 sequence: CAIRMTGYNEQFF. In DNA, the CDR3 is TGTGCCATCAGGATGACTGGATACAATGAGCAGTTCTTC.

The chain has TRBV9 and TRBJ2-7; D call uncertain. The V end was cut by 4 bases, the J end by 2 bases, with 16 bases between. Germline V gene sequence: CDR1 SGDLS, CDR2 YYNGEE. This CDR3 is built from 15 residues. The CDR3, as DNA: TGTGCCAGCAGCCTTAGCCCTGACTCCCCCTACGAGCAGTACTTC. It yields the protein CASSLSPDSPYEQYF.

The V and J genes are TRBV6-5 and TRBJ2-7; perhaps TRBD2 as D (5 bases). Trimming took 2 bases from V and 0 from J, leaving 8 bases between them. CDR3 length: 14 residues. Germline loops: CDR1 MNHEY, CDR2 SVGAGI. DNA for the CDR3: TGTGCCAGCAGTTACGAGCGGTTCTCCTACGAGCAGTACTTC. Its translation is CASSYERFSYEQYF.

The sample holds a few counts of this clone. The chain recombines TRBV18 with TRBJ1-4; D is ambiguous. Germline CDR1 and CDR2: KGHSH and LQKENI. The CDR3 runs to 15 residues. V lost 5 bases and J 5 bases, leaving 15 bases between the germline ends. In DNA, the CDR3 is TGTGCCAGCTCAACAACCCAGACGGGAAATGAAAAACTGTTTTTT. Protein product: CASSTTQTGNEKLFF.

This clone has more than one count but fewer than ten. The chain is built from TRBV30 and TRBJ2-5, with 10 nucleotides matching TRBD2. Per the germline V gene, CDR1 is GTSNPN and CDR2 is SVGIG (reference sequence). The CDR3 is made up of 13 amino acids. V trimming: 4 bases; J trimming: 5 bases; junction bases outside the gene matches: 4. The CDR3 DNA follows: TGTGCCTGGACTAGCGGGAGTCGGGAGACCCAGTACTTC. Its translation: CAWTSGSRETQYF.

This sequence joins TRBV10-3 and TRBJ2-7; 9 nucleotides match TRBD1. J was trimmed by 6 bases and V by 6 bases; bases with no gene match: 9. CDR3 length: 14 amino acids. The V gene's germline CDR1 is ENHRY and CDR2 SYGVKD. CDR3 DNA: TGTGCCATCAGGACGGACAGGGGTTCTGGCGAGCAGTACTTC. It translates to CAIRTDRGSGEQYF.

This clone was detected only once. The chain is built from TRBV5-4 and TRBJ2-1; D may be TRBD2 (6 bases). The CDR3 has 16 amino acids. V was cut by 4 bases and J by 4 bases, with 18 bases left in between. Looked up from germline, CDR1 is SGHNT and CDR2 is YYREEE (reference sequence). CDR3 region: CASSPGLLAAYNEQFF. The CDR3 DNA is TGTGCCAGCAGCCCGGGACTTTTAGCGGCATACAATGAGCAGTTCTTC.

This chain links TRBV6-1 with TRBJ1-5, with D tentatively TRBD1 (5 bases). V was shortened by 3 bases and J by 6 bases, with 12 bases between the two germline ends. There are 14 residues in the CDR3. Germline loops: CDR1 MNHNS, CDR2 SASEGT. The CDR3 DNA reads as TGTGCCAGCAGTGAGGTGGAGGGGAGTCAGCCCCAGCATTTT. Encoded protein: CASSEVEGSQPQHF.

The chain is built from TRBV12-5 and TRBJ1-3, with 7 bases aligning to TRBD1. Germline V CDR1 and CDR2: LGHNT, FRNRAP. The CDR3 contains 15 residues. The V segment lost 6 bases and the J segment 0 bases; nucleotides outside the gene matches: 5. As DNA, the CDR3 is TGTGCTAGTGGCAGGGACAGAAGCTCTGGAAACACCATATATTTT. It specifies CASGRDRSSGNTIYF.

This chain uses TRBV7-6 with TRBJ1-1; TRBD1 might be the D (5 bases). Trimming left V 5 bases short and J 3 bases short, with 22 bases between. Per the germline V gene, CDR1 is SGHVS and CDR2 is FNYEAQ. This CDR3 is built from 17 residues. CDR3 coding DNA: TGTGCCAGCAGCCGTTGGTCCCTGGGGCAGGGCGACACTGAAGCTTTCTTT. Translation gives CASSRWSLGQGDTEAFF.

This clone was found a few times. This chain joins TRBV5-1 and TRBJ1-1; D is uncertain. V lost 5 bases and J lost 3, with 11 bases in between. Germline CDR1 reads SGHRS; CDR2 reads YFSETQ. The CDR3 spans 13 residues. CDR3 DNA: TGCGCCAGCAGGCTCACCGGGGACACTGAAGCTTTCTTT. Its protein is CASRLTGDTEAFF.

The chain links TRBV19 to TRBJ1-1; D is uncertain. CDR1 LNHDA and CDR2 SQIVND come from the germline V gene (reference sequence). The CDR3 covers 18 residues. V was cut by 2 bases and J by 4 bases, with 23 bases left in between. CDR3 loop: CASSITASPAGSSTEAFF. The CDR3 DNA follows: TGTGCCAGTAGTATAACGGCTTCACCGGCGGGGAGCAGCACTGAAGCTTTCTTT.

The chain employs TRBV5-6 and TRBJ1-1; 9 bases match TRBD1. This CDR3 contains 12 residues. The V gene end was trimmed by 6 bases and the J gene end by 11 bases; junction bases not matched to a gene: 8. Germline values: CDR1 SGHDT, CDR2 YYEEEE. DNA for the CDR3: TGTGCCAGCACCTCCCGGACAGGGGTGGCTTTCTTT. Protein sequence: CASTSRTGVAFF.

This chain connects TRBV27 to TRBJ1-1; 7 bases align to TRBD1. The CDR3 runs to 17 residues. After removal of 5 bases from V and 1 base from J, the junction contained 13 bases not matched to a gene. The germline CDR1 and CDR2 sequences are MNHEY and SMNVEV (reference sequence). Written as DNA, the CDR3 is TGTGCCAGCAGTCCACGTAGCGGCAGGGGGAGGAACACTGAAGCTTTCTTT. This encodes CASSPRSGRGRNTEAFF.

The J gene is TRBJ2-1, the V gene TRBV6-1; no clear D gene. CDR1 MNHNS and CDR2 SASEGT come from the germline V gene. This CDR3 has 16 amino acids. The V end lost 2 bases, the J end lost 0 bases, and 11 bases lay between the germline ends. In DNA, the CDR3 is TGTGCCAGCAGTGAATGGCAGGTCCCCTCCTACAATGAGCAGTTCTTC. Amino acids: CASSEWQVPSYNEQFF.

This chain connects TRBV15 to TRBJ2-3; D perhaps matches TRBD2 (6 bases). The CDR3 length is 17 residues. With 0 bases removed from V and 3 bases from J, the gap between germline ends came to 16 bases. Germline CDR1 is LNHNV and CDR2 is YYDKDF (reference sequence). DNA for the CDR3: TGTGCCACCAGCAGAGATCTGGGGAGGTCCACTACAGATACGCAGTATTTT. This codes for CATSRDLGRSTTDTQYF.

V gene TRBV7-3 combines with J gene TRBJ2-2; D gene ambiguous. The germline V gene encodes CDR1 SGHTA and CDR2 FQGTGA. This CDR3 is 12 amino acids long. Trimming pared 3 bases from V and 6 bases from J, leaving 5 bases between. For the CDR3, the DNA is TGTGCCAGCAGCTTGGGCGCCGGGGAGCTGTTTTTT. Protein product: CASSLGAGELFF.

The chain links TRBV18 to TRBJ1-5; tentative D call: TRBD1 (5 bases). Germline values: CDR1 KGHSH, CDR2 LQKENI. Trimming left V 4 bases short and J 0 bases short, with 10 bases between. The CDR3 has 15 residues. The CDR3 region has the DNA TGTGCCAGCTCACTGACAGTTAATAGCAATCAGCCCCAGCATTTT. Its translation is CASSLTVNSNQPQHF.

This sequence joins TRBV7-8 and TRBJ2-7; 10 bases are shared with TRBD2. Germline lookup yields CDR1 SGHVS and CDR2 FQNEAQ. This CDR3 spans 17 amino acids. The ends lost 0 bases at V and 0 bases at J; junction bases unmatched: 5. The CDR3 coding sequence is TGTGCCAGCAGCTTAGCGCTAGCGGGAGCTCTCTCCTACGAGCAGTACTTC. Translation: CASSLALAGALSYEQYF.

This chain uses TRBV4-1 with TRBJ2-1; 8 nucleotides line up with TRBD2. The germline CDR1 and CDR2 sequences are MGHRA and YSYEKL. The ends lost 0 bases at V and 2 bases at J; junction bases unmatched: 12. This CDR3 contains 19 residues. The CDR3 bases are TGCGCCAGCAGCCAAGAGTGGACTGGACTAGCCGAGGCCTACAATGAGCAGTTCTTC. Translating it yields CASSQEWTGLAEAYNEQFF.

This clone was picked up one time. V and J are TRBV7-9 and TRBJ2-7, with 8 bases fitting TRBD2. Germline lookup yields CDR1 SEHNR and CDR2 FQNEAQ (reference sequence). The trim removed 5 bases at V and 4 bases at J, leaving 10 bases unmatched. The CDR3 totals 15 residues. This CDR3 is CASSPRAGEPYEQYF. The DNA for the CDR3 is TGTGCCAGCAGCCCCCGAGCGGGAGAACCTTACGAGCAGTACTTC.